This TCR beta chain was profiled in a study of a mutant IDH1 vaccine in newly diagnosed glioma. Assay: immunoSEQ multiplex PCR; the TCRdb copy retains only in-frame clones and omits some. The data show some 130,000 clones, about 80% seen once. Germline values: CDR1 SGHRS, CDR2 YFSETQ. This CDR3 comprises 12 residues. The V and J ends lost 0 bases and 6 bases respectively, with 6 bases between them. Time point specified: week 11, during vaccination. All doses held 300 ug of mutant IDH1 20-mer peptide, with topical imiquimod. On this clone itself: Its specificity is unknown.

This sample comprised PBMCs, obtained from a glioma patient whose treatment included an IDH1 peptide vaccine. The J gene is TRBJ1-2, the V gene TRBV5-1; D not certain. The origin of this receptor is a man aged 40-55 years with glioma. The CDR3 spells CASSLGENGYTF. CDR3 in DNA: TGCGCCAGCAGCTTGGGCGAGAATGGCTACACCTTC. Using reference TRBV5-1 and TRBJ1-2 for the parts outside the CDR3, the full variable domain is KAGVTQTPRYLIKTRGQQVTLSCSPISGHRSVSWYQQTPGQGLQFLFEYFSETQRNKGNFPGRFSGRQFSNSRSEMNVSTLELGDSALYLCASSLGENGYTFGSGTRLTVV.